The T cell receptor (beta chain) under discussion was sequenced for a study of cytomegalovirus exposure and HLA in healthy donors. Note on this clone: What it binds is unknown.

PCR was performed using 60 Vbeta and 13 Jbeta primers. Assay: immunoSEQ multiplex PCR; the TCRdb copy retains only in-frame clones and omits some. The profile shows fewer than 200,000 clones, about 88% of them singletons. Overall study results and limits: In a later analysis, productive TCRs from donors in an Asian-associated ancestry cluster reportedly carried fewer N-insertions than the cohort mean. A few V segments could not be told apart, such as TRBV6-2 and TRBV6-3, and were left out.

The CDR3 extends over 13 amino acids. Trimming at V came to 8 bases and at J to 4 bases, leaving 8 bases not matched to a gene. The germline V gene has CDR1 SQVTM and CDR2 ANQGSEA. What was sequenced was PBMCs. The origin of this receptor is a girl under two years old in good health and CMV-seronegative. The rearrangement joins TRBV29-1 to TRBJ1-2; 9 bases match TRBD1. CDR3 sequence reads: CSSRQGVGYGYTF. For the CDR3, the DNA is TGCAGCTCAAGACAGGGGGTCGGCTATGGCTACACCTTC.